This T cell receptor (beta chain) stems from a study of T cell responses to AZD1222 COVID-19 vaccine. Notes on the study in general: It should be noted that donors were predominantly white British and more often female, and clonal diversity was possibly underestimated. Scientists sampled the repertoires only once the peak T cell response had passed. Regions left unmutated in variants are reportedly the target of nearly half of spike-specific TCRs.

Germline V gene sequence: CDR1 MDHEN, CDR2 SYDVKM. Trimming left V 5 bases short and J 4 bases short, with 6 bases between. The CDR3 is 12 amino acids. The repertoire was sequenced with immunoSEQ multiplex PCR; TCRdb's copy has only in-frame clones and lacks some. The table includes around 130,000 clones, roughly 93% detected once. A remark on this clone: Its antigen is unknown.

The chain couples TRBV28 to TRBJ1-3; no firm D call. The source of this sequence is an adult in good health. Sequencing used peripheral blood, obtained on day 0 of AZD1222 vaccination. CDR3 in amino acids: CASSPRGNTIYF. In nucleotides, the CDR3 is TGTGCCAGCAGTCCGCGGGGAAACACCATATATTTT.